The present entry profiles one T cell receptor (beta chain) with its context. Its specificity is not known. The entry originates in a study of radiotherapy plus CTLA-4 blockade in lung cancer. Sequencing was performed with immunoSEQ multiplex PCR; in TCRdb, only in-frame clones are kept and a portion is missing. The table has tens of thousands of clones, around 84% seen once; the top ten hold about a sixth. In germline, CDR1 is SGDLS, CDR2 YYNGEE. Trimming stripped 3 bases from V and 1 base from J, with 6 bases between. The CDR3 consists of 13 residues. Overall study results and limits: An expansion of tumor-derived TCR clones occurred in blood after radiotherapy plus ipilimumab.

The starting material was peripheral blood, obtained from a patient treated with radiotherapy plus ipilimumab. This clonotype was sampled from a human donor with non-small cell lung cancer that progressed on radiotherapy plus ipilimumab. The chain carries TRBV9 and TRBJ2-3; the D gene is possibly TRBD1 (6 bases). Here the CDR3 reads CASSEGGTDTQYF. The CDR3 DNA reads TGTGCCAGCAGCGAGGGGGGCACAGATACGCAGTATTTT.